Listed here are 10 T cell receptor beta chains from one sample, sequenced in a study of cytomegalovirus exposure and HLA in healthy donors. The PCR employed 60 Vbeta primers together with 13 Jbeta primers. The protocol was immunoSEQ multiplex PCR, while the TCRdb copy is restricted to in-frame clones and leaves out a portion. The sample holds some 160,000 clones, over 75% seen once. The material sequenced was PBMCs. These receptors came from a woman between 45 and 60 years old in good health and CMV-seronegative.

The genes are TRBV5-4 and TRBJ2-3; 7 bases fit TRBD2. The CDR3 totals 17 residues. The ends lost 4 bases at V and 3 bases at J; junction bases unmatched: 14. CDR1 SGHNT and CDR2 YYREEE come from the germline V gene (reference sequence). CDR3 coding DNA: TGTGCCAGCAGCCGAGGGGTGGGGGGGGGTATTACAGATACGCAGTATTTT. This sequence encodes CASSRGVGGGITDTQYF.

The J gene is TRBJ2-3, the V gene TRBV10-3; 9 bases match TRBD2. The CDR3 extends over 16 amino acids. The germline V gene encodes CDR1 ENHRY and CDR2 SYGVKD. V lost 8 bases to trimming and J lost 2 bases; unmatched junction nucleotides: 11. The CDR3 here is CAIQPWAGGDTDTQYF. The CDR3 DNA reads TGTGCCATCCAGCCTTGGGCGGGGGGGGACACAGATACGCAGTATTTT.

The chain recombines TRBV13 with TRBJ2-7, with TRBD2 identical over 16 bases. Trimming at V came to 1 base and at J to 7 bases, leaving 7 bases not matched to a gene. This CDR3 region has 17 residues. Germline CDR1 PRHDT, CDR2 FYEKMQ (reference sequence). Written as DNA, the CDR3 is TGTGCCAGCAGCTTAGTCACCCCGGGACTAGCGGGGGGGGAGCAGTACTTC. Translating gives CASSLVTPGLAGGEQYF.

This sequence joins TRBV2 and TRBJ2-7; 10 bases are a match to TRBD1. The CDR3 spans 12 residues. After removal of 8 bases from V and 7 bases from J, the junction contained 5 bases not matched to a gene. Germline V gene sequence: CDR1 SNHLY, CDR2 FYNNEI. Here the CDR3 reads CASGWTGGEQYF. DNA for the CDR3: TGTGCCAGCGGCTGGACAGGGGGAGAGCAGTACTTC. Drawing the rest from reference TRBV2 and TRBJ2-7, the complete variable domain is EPEVTQTPSHQVTQMGQEVILRCVPISNHLYFYWYRQILGQKVEFLVSFYNNEISEKSEIFDDQFSVERPDGSNFTLKIRSTKLEDSAMYFCASGWTGGEQYFGPGTRLTVT.

V gene TRBV27 combines with J gene TRBJ2-7; TRBD2 matches 14 bases. Trimming removed 6 bases from V and 4 bases from J; junction bases left unmatched: 11. The CDR3 totals 17 residues. Germline CDR1 and CDR2: MNHEY and SMNVEV (reference sequence). Here the CDR3 reads CASSPGLAGGRWYEQYF. DNA of the CDR3: TGTGCCAGCAGCCCCGGACTAGCGGGAGGAAGGTGGTACGAGCAGTACTTC.

The chain joins TRBV6-5 to TRBJ2-5; 9 bases are shared with TRBD2. CDR1 MNHEY and CDR2 SVGAGI come from the germline V gene. V trimming: 6 bases; J trimming: 3 bases; junction bases outside the gene matches: 2. This CDR3 has 13 amino acids. CDR3 DNA sequence: TGTGCCAGCAGGATAGCGGGAGAAGAGACCCAGTACTTC. Translation gives CASRIAGEETQYF.

The chain employs TRBV10-2 and TRBJ2-2, with 9 bases identical to TRBD2. Per germline, CDR1 WSHSY and CDR2 SAAADI. The V segment lost 2 bases and the J segment 16 bases; nucleotides outside the gene matches: 5. The CDR3 has 12 amino acids. The CDR3 protein is CASSEGLAREFF. CDR3 DNA: TGCGCCAGCAGTGAGGGACTAGCGAGAGAGTTTTTT.

The chain recombines TRBV5-1 with TRBJ1-5, with a possible D match to TRBD1 (5 bases). V was trimmed by 0 bases and J by 5 bases, leaving 18 bases between them. This CDR3 region has 17 residues. Germline loops: CDR1 SGHRS, CDR2 YFSETQ. CDR3 in DNA: TGCGCCAGCAGCTTGGATGGAGGGGTTAGCAAGGATCAGCCCCAGCATTTT. Protein product: CASSLDGGVSKDQPQHF.

The genes are TRBV15 and TRBJ1-1; 9 nucleotides line up with TRBD1. CDR1 LNHNV and CDR2 YYDKDF come from the germline V gene (reference sequence). Trimming removed 5 bases from V and 0 bases from J; junction bases left unmatched: 7. This CDR3 has 16 amino acids. The CDR3 protein is CATSPGQGNMNTEAFF. CDR3 in DNA: TGTGCCACCAGCCCGGGACAGGGCAACATGAACACTGAAGCTTTCTTT.

This sequence joins TRBV30 and TRBJ2-3; 9 positions match TRBD1. The V gene's germline CDR1 is GTSNPN and CDR2 SVGIG (reference sequence). The CDR3 spans 15 residues. Losses at the gene ends were 3 bases for V and 4 bases for J; bases not matched to a gene: 8. The CDR3 DNA reads as TGTGCCTGGAGCGCCGGGACAGGGAGTCCAGATACGCAGTATTTT. It codes for CAWSAGTGSPDTQYF.